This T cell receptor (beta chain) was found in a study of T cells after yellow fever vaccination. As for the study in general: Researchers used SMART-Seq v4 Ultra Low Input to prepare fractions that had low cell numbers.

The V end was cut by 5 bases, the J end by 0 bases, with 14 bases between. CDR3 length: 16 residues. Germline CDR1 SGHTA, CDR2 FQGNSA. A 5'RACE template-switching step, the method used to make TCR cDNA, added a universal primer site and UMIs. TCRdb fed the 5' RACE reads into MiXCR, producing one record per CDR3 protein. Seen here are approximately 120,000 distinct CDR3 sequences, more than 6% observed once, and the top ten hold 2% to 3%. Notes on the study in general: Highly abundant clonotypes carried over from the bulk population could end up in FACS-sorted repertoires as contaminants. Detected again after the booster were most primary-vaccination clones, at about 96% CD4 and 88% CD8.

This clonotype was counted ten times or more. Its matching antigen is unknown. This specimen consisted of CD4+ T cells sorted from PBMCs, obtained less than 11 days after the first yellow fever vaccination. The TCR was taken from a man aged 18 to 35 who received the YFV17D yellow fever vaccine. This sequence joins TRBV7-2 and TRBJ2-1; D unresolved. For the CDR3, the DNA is TGTGCCAGCAGCCAGAATTGGCCTAGCTCCTACAATGAGCAGTTCTTC. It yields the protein CASSQNWPSSYNEQFF.